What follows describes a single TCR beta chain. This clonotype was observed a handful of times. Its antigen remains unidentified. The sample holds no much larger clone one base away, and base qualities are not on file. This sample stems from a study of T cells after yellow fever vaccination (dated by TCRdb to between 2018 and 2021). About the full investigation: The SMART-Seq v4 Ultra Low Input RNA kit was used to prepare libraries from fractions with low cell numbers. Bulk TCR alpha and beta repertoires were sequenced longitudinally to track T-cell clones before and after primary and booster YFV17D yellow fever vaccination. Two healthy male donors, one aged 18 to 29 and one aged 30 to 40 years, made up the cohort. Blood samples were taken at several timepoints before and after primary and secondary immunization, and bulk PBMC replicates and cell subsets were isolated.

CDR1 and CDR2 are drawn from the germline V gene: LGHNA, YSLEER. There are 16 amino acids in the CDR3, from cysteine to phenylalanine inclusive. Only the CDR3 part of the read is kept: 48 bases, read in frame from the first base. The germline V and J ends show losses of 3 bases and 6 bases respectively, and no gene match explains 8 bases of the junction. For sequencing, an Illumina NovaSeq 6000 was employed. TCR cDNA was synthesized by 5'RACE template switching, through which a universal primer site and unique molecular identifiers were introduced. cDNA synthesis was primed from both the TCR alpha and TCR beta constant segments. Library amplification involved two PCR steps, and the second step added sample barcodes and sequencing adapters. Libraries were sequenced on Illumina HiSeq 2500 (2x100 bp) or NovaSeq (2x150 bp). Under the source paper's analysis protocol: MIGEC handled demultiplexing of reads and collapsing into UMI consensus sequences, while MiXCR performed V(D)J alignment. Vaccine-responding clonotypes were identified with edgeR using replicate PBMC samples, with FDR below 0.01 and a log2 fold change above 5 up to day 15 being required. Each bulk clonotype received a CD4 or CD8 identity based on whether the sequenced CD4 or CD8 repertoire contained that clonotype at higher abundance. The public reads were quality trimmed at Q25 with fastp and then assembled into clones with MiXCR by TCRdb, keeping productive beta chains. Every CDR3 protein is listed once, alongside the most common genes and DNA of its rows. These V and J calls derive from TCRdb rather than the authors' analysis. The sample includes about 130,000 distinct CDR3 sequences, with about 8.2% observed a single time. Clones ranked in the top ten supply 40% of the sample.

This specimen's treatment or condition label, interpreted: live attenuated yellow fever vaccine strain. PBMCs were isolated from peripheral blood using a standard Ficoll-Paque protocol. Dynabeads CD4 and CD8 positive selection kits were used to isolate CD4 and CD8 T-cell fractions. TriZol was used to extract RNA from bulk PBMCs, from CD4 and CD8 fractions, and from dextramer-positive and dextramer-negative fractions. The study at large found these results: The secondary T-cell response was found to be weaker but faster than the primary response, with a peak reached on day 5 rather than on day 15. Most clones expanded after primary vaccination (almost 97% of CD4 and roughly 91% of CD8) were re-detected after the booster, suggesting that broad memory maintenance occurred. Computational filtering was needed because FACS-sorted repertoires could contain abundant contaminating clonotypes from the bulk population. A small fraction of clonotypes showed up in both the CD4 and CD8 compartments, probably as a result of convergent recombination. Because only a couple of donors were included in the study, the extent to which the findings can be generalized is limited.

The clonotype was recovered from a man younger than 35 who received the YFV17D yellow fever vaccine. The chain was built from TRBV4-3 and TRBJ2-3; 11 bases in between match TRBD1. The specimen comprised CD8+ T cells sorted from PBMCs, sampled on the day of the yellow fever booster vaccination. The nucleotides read TGCGCCAGCAGCCAGGATCGGGACAGGGGGTCGGATACGCAGTATTTT. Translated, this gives CASSQDRDRGSDTQYF.